A single sample gave rise to the 4 T cell receptor beta chains below, sequenced in a study of PD-L1 blockade in urothelial cancer. TCRdb keeps only in-frame clones here, not all; method: immunoSEQ multiplex PCR. Found here are 80,000 to 95,000 clones, roughly 80% of them singletons; the top ten hold around 8%. Time point indicated: peripheral blood 6 weeks after treatment start. The sequencing here drew on PBMCs, taken around atezolizumab (anti-PD-L1) treatment. The receptors come from a man in his sixties or seventies with urothelial cancer.

The J gene is TRBJ2-2, the V gene TRBV29-1, with D possibly TRBD1 on 6 matching bases. CDR1 is SQVTM and CDR2 is ANQGSEA in the germline V gene. The CDR3 loop spans 15 amino acids. The V and J ends lost 3 bases and 0 bases respectively, with 11 bases between them. The CDR3 DNA follows: TGCAGCGTTGAGGACAGCGCCTCGAACACCGGGGAGCTGTTTTTT. It yields the protein CSVEDSASNTGELFF.

The chain uses TRBV6-1 and TRBJ2-7; 12 bases are a match to TRBD2. CDR1 MNHNS and CDR2 SASEGT come from the germline V gene. The CDR3 runs 13 residues. The ends lost 6 bases at V and 3 bases at J; junction bases unmatched: 0. CDR3 DNA sequence: TGTGCCAGCAGACTAGCGGGAGGCTACGAGCAGTACTTC. Encoded protein: CASRLAGGYEQYF.

This chain joins TRBV6-5 and TRBJ2-1, with 10 nucleotides matching TRBD2. Germline loops: CDR1 MNHEY, CDR2 SVGAGI. CDR3 length: 13 residues. The V and J ends lost 8 bases and 9 bases, in that order; junction bases with no gene match: 7. The CDR3 protein is CASVSGGVGEQFF. The DNA of the CDR3 is TGTGCCAGCGTGAGCGGGGGGGTTGGTGAGCAGTTCTTC.

This chain joins TRBV2 and TRBJ1-5, with 7 bases that match TRBD1. Germline CDR1 is SNHLY and CDR2 is FYNNEI. V dropped 6 bases and J dropped 3; count of bases not matched to a gene: 5. The CDR3 contains 14 residues. Here the CDR3 reads CASSLTGDNQPQHF. In nucleotides, the CDR3 is TGTGCCAGCAGCCTAACAGGGGACAATCAGCCCCAGCATTTT.